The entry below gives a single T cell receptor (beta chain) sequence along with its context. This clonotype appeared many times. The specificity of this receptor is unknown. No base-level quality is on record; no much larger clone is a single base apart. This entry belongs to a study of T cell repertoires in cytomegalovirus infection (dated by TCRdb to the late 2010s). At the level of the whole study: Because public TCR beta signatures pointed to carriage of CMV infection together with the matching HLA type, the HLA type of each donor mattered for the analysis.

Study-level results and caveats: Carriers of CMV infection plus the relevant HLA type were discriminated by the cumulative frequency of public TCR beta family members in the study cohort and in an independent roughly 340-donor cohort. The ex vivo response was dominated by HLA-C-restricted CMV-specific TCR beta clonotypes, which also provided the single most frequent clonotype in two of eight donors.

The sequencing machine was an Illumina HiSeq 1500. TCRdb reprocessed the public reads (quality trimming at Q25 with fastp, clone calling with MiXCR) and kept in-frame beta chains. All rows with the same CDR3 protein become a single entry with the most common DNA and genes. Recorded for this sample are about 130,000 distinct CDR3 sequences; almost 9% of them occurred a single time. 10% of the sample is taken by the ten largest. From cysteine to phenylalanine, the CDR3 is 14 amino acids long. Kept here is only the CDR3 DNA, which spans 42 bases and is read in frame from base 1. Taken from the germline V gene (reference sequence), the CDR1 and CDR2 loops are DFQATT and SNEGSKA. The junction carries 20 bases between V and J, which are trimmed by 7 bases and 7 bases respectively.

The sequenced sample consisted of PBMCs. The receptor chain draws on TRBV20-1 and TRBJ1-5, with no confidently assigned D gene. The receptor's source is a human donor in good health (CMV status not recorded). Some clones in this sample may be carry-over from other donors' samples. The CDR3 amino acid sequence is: CSGSGSPSGQPQHF. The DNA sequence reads TGCAGTGGCTCCGGGTCTCCTTCGGGACAGCCCCAGCATTTT.